This passage covers 30 T cell receptor beta chains from one sample sequenced in a study of post-analysis software for immune sequencing data (dated by TCRdb to about 2015). The full study reports these points: Four to six TRBV segments, including TRBV5-6, TRBV5-1 and TRBV20-1, were significantly more frequent in patients than controls.

No antigen has been identified for these receptors. The library was built by means of PCR. Sequencing used an Illumina HiSeq 2500. To reduce PCR and sequencing biases, unique molecular identifiers were built into the TCR beta cDNA libraries. Clones were called with MiXCR by TCRdb after fastp trimmed the public reads at Q25, and only in-frame beta chains were retained. All rows with the same CDR3 protein become a single entry with the most common DNA and genes. For this sample there are 430,000 or so distinct CDR3 sequences; 30% to 45% appear just once. The top ten hold less than 8% of the sample. Input material: blood. All receptors derive from a girl aged 2-15 years with multiple sclerosis.

In DNA form, the CDR3 reads TGTGCCAGCAGCGCCTCGAACTTGCGACTCTCCTACAATGAGCAGTTCTTC. Its translation is CASSASNLRLSYNEQFF. The rearrangement links TRBV7-3 to TRBJ2-1; D is undetermined. The V gene's germline CDR1 is SGHTA and CDR2 FQGTGA. The CDR3 sequence is 17 residues long. V was cut by 5 bases and J by 0 bases, with 17 bases left in between.

The rearrangement links TRBV7-9 to TRBJ1-1; TRBD1 matches 7 bases. Per the germline V gene, CDR1 is SEHNR and CDR2 is FQNEAQ (reference sequence). The CDR3 spans 16 residues. J lost 1 base, V lost 5 bases, and 10 bases had no gene match. CDR3 loop: CASSRWTGRRNTEAFF. The CDR3 DNA reads TGTGCCAGCAGCCGATGGACAGGCAGAAGGAACACTGAAGCTTTCTTT.

The chain links TRBV12-3 or TRBV12-4 to TRBJ2-7; the D is unclear. The germline V and J ends were trimmed by 3 bases and 3 bases, with 12 bases remaining between them. This CDR3 spans 14 amino acids. The CDR3 spells CASSFPWRGYEQYF. CDR3 in DNA: TGTGCCAGCAGTTTCCCCTGGAGAGGCTACGAGCAGTACTTC.

The chain recombines TRBV15 with TRBJ1-2, with unresolved D. Looked up from germline, CDR1 is LNHNV and CDR2 is YYDKDF (reference sequence). The CDR3 length is 14 residues. The ends were cut back, 0 bases at V and 3 bases at J, with 8 bases in the middle. The CDR3 bases are TGTGCCACCAGCAGAGATTACCAGGACTATGGCTACACCTTC. Encoded protein: CATSRDYQDYGYTF.

This clonotype has only a few counts. The genes are TRBV27 and TRBJ2-4, with 7 bases matching TRBD1. The germline CDR1 and CDR2 sequences are MNHEY and SMNVEV (reference sequence). CDR3 length: 14 amino acids. V lost 8 bases and J lost 8; bases outside the gene matches: 12. CDR3 nucleotide sequence: TGTGCCAGCCTTCCGGAACAGGGGAGCGACATTCAGTACTTC. Amino acid sequence: CASLPEQGSDIQYF.

This clonotype turned up a few times. Germline is not matched at one junction end, which may reflect a read error. The rearrangement uses TRBV7-7 and TRBJ2-7; 10 bases agree with TRBD2. CDR3 length: 15 amino acids. Per germline, CDR1 SSHAT and CDR2 FNYEAQ (reference sequence). CDR3 sequence: CASSLARLAGEAQYF. CDR3 nucleotide sequence: TGTGCTAGCAGCTTAGCTCGCCTAGCGGGAGAGGCCCAGTACTTC.

V gene TRBV9 combines with J gene TRBJ2-1, with 10 bases that match TRBD2. V lost 7 bases, J lost 8 bases, and 3 bases stayed unmatched. The CDR3 loop spans 12 amino acids. Germline V gene lookup returns CDR1 SGDLS and CDR2 YYNGEE. CDR3 sequence reads: CASGLAGDEQFF. In DNA, the CDR3 is TGTGCCAGCGGGCTAGCGGGAGATGAGCAGTTCTTC.

This clonotype was seen a handful of times. The chain recombines TRBV28 with TRBJ2-1; the D gene is possibly TRBD2 (5 bases). CDR3 length: 18 amino acids. Deletions cut 4 bases from V and 4 bases from J, with 23 bases between. Germline CDR1 is MDHEN and CDR2 is SYDVKM. CDR3 sequence: CASSSIPGIRDNYNEQFF. Written as DNA, the CDR3 is TGTGCCAGCAGTTCCATTCCGGGGATAAGAGATAATTACAATGAGCAGTTCTTC.

This clonotype has just a few counts. This chain links TRBV28 with TRBJ2-3; the D gene is possibly TRBD1 (5 bases). The CDR3 extends over 15 amino acids. Germline V CDR1 and CDR2: MDHEN, SYDVKM. Trimming cost V 1 base and J 7 bases, with 15 bases left between them. CDR3 DNA sequence: TGTGCCAGCAGTTTATCACAGGAAGTAAAGAATACGCAGTATTTT. Residues: CASSLSQEVKNTQYF.

The chain carries TRBV12-3 or TRBV12-4 and TRBJ2-1, with 8 positions matching TRBD2. After removal of 7 bases from V and 4 bases from J, the junction contained 6 bases not matched to a gene. The CDR3 extends over 14 amino acids. For the CDR3, the DNA is TGTGCCAGCACCCTAGCGGGTCCATACAATGAGCAGTTCTTC. This encodes CASTLAGPYNEQFF.

This clonotype has more than one count but fewer than ten. The chain uses TRBV10-3 and TRBJ2-7; TRBD2 agrees at 8 bases. The V gene's germline CDR1 is ENHRY and CDR2 SYGVKD. There are 14 residues in the CDR3. Trimming at V came to 3 bases and at J to 2 bases, leaving 3 bases not matched to a gene. CDR3 DNA sequence: TGTGCCATCAGTGAAACGGGAGGGCCCTACGAGCAGTACTTC. It yields the protein CAISETGGPYEQYF.

The chain combines TRBV4-2 with TRBJ1-5; the match to TRBD1 covers 7 bases. This CDR3 is 17 amino acids long. The junction had 9 bases not matched to a gene; V was cut back by 0 bases and J by 4 bases. The germline gives CDR1 LGHNA, CDR2 YNFKEQ. The CDR3 sequence: CASSQDRGRGVNQPQHF. CDR3 in DNA: TGTGCCAGCAGCCAAGATAGGGGCAGGGGGGTTAATCAGCCCCAGCATTTT.

Turning to this clonotype: The conserved closing phenylalanine or tryptophan is absent in this CDR3, likely reflecting a read error. The rearrangement joins TRBV28 to TRBJ1-1; D gene uncertain. CDR1 and CDR2 from the germline V gene are MDHEN and SYDVKM. This CDR3 has 14 amino acids. Trimming shortened V by 5 bases and J by 4 bases, and 14 bases separated the two germline ends. CDR3 protein: CASSPVHVGTEAFV. CDR3 coding DNA: TGTGCCAGCAGTCCTGTACACGTCGGCACTGAAGCTTTCGTT.

This chain joins TRBV7-2 and TRBJ2-3, with 8 positions matching TRBD2. The CDR3 is made up of 17 amino acids. Germline lookup yields CDR1 SGHTA and CDR2 FQGNSA. With 0 bases clipped from V and 2 bases from J, the junction kept 7 bases outside the gene matches. In nucleotides, the CDR3 is TGTGCCAGCAGCTTAGCGAGAACTAGCGGTAACACAGATACGCAGTATTTT. Encoded protein: CASSLARTSGNTDTQYF.

This clonotype showed up just a few times. This sequence joins TRBV28 and TRBJ2-2; 7 bases align to TRBD1. The V segment lost 4 bases and the J segment 4 bases; nucleotides outside the gene matches: 6. Germline V CDR1 and CDR2: MDHEN, SYDVKM. The length of the CDR3 is 15 residues. CDR3 amino acids: CASSSHGQVTGELFF. The CDR3 region has the DNA TGTGCCAGCAGTTCCCATGGACAGGTCACCGGGGAGCTGTTTTTT.

The CDR3 reads CASSFGGRRTDTQYF. Here the CDR3 DNA reads TGTGCCAGCAGTTTCGGGGGGAGGAGGACAGATACGCAGTATTTT. The V and J genes are TRBV12-3 or TRBV12-4 and TRBJ2-3; 7 nucleotides line up with TRBD2. This CDR3 spans 15 amino acids. Losses at the gene ends were 3 bases for V and 3 bases for J; bases not matched to a gene: 6.

Only a few counts were recorded for this clonotype. The chain couples TRBV20-1 to TRBJ2-3, with D maybe TRBD1 (5 bases). Per the germline V gene, CDR1 is DFQATT and CDR2 is SNEGSKA (reference sequence). V was cut by 1 base and J by 5 bases, with 16 bases left in between. The CDR3 contains 15 residues. The CDR3 sequence is CSARVQDKNKDTQYF. DNA for the CDR3: TGCAGTGCTAGAGTTCAGGACAAGAATAAAGATACGCAGTATTTT.

This clonotype was picked up a small number of times. This sequence joins TRBV7-2 and TRBJ1-5, with 7 bases matching TRBD1. The V and J ends lost 3 bases and 4 bases, in that order; junction bases with no gene match: 6. The CDR3 runs to 15 residues. Germline V CDR1 and CDR2: SGHTA, FQGNSA. CDR3 in amino acids: CASSFLGDRNQPQHF. The CDR3 nucleotides are TGTGCCAGCAGCTTCCTGGGGGACAGAAATCAGCCCCAGCATTTT.

This clonotype was detected a few times. The V gene is TRBV12-5, the J gene TRBJ2-5; 7 bases line up with TRBD1. Looked up from germline, CDR1 is LGHNT and CDR2 is FRNRAP. CDR3 length: 16 amino acids. V gave up 0 bases and J gave up 5 bases; unmatched junction bases: 9. The CDR3 nucleotides read TGTGCTAGTGGTTTGGTACTTGGACAGGCCGTCGAGACCCAGTACTTC. Translating gives CASGLVLGQAVETQYF.

The chain couples TRBV29-1 to TRBJ1-2; D call uncertain. The V gene lost 2 bases and the J gene lost 2 bases, with 9 bases spanning the gap. The CDR3 has 13 residues. Germline V gives CDR1 SQVTM, CDR2 ANQGSEA. CDR3 nucleotides: TGCAGCGTTGAACGGGCCAGAAACTATGGCTACACCTTC. It encodes CSVERARNYGYTF.

This chain joins TRBV29-1 and TRBJ2-5, with D possibly TRBD1 on 6 matching bases. This CDR3 spans 14 amino acids. Trimming took 6 bases from V and 5 from J, leaving 19 bases between them. From germline, CDR1 is SQVTM and CDR2 ANQGSEA. DNA for the CDR3: TGCAGCGTCCGCCCCGCCCAGGGGTGGGAGACCCAGTACTTC. Residues: CSVRPAQGWETQYF.

V is TRBV20-1 and J is TRBJ2-7, with 11 bases aligning to TRBD1. The CDR3 totals 16 residues. Trimming at V came to 0 bases and at J to 4 bases, leaving 8 bases not matched to a gene. Germline V gives CDR1 DFQATT, CDR2 SNEGSKA (reference sequence). DNA of the CDR3: TGCAGTGCTAGAGACCCCGGGACAGGGGGTGGGTACGAGCAGTACTTC. Its protein is CSARDPGTGGGYEQYF.

The J gene is TRBJ2-7, the V gene TRBV5-1, with D perhaps TRBD2 (6 bases). Germline CDR1 SGHRS, CDR2 YFSETQ. The CDR3 length is 14 residues. Trimming cost V 4 bases and J 0 bases, with 11 bases left between them. The CDR3 loop is CASSDGTDSYEQYF. CDR3 sequence (DNA): TGCGCCAGCAGCGACGGGACTGACTCCTACGAGCAGTACTTC.

The chain combines TRBV20-1 with TRBJ2-5; unclear D gene. CDR1 DFQATT and CDR2 SNEGSKA come from the germline V gene (reference sequence). Trimming stripped 4 bases from V and 1 base from J, with 13 bases between. This CDR3 comprises 14 residues. The CDR3 is CSATPSTIQETQYF. Written as DNA, the CDR3 is TGCAGTGCTACCCCCTCAACGATCCAAGAGACCCAGTACTTC.

This clonotype was seen a handful of times. In DNA form, the CDR3 reads TGTGCCAGCTCGACTAGCATCACAGATACGCAGTATTTT. As protein: CASSTSITDTQYF. The chain employs TRBV5-4 and TRBJ2-3, with 7 bases identical to TRBD2. The CDR3 has 13 residues. The V and J ends lost 7 bases and 2 bases, in that order; junction bases with no gene match: 4. Germline CDR1 reads SGHNT; CDR2 reads YYREEE (reference sequence).

The CDR3 protein is CSARDGGVSTDTQYF. In nucleotides, the CDR3 is TGCAGTGCTAGAGATGGAGGGGTTAGCACAGATACGCAGTATTTT. This chain joins TRBV20-1 and TRBJ2-3; weak D call: TRBD2 (6 bases). The germline V gene encodes CDR1 DFQATT and CDR2 SNEGSKA (reference sequence). CDR3 size: 15 residues. Trimming removed 0 bases from V and 0 bases from J, with 10 bases in between.

For the CDR3, the DNA is TGTGCCAGCAGCTTGAGTAGGGGGGATCAGCCCCAGCATTTT. As protein: CASSLSRGDQPQHF. The chain is built from TRBV7-9 and TRBJ1-5; possibly TRBD1 for D (6 bases). Germline V gives CDR1 SEHNR, CDR2 FQNEAQ (reference sequence). The CDR3 spans 14 residues. V lost 3 bases to trimming and J lost 5 bases, with 11 bases between them.

V and J are TRBV5-1 and TRBJ1-2; TRBD1 is a possible D gene (6 bases). Trimming took 4 bases from V and 0 from J, leaving 13 bases between them. The CDR3 has 15 amino acids. The germline CDR1 and CDR2 sequences are SGHRS and YFSETQ. The DNA of the CDR3 is TGCGCCAGCAGCCTCGACGGACAGACTAACTATGGCTACACCTTC. Its protein is CASSLDGQTNYGYTF.

The V and J genes are TRBV4-1 and TRBJ1-5; the match to TRBD1 covers 9 bases. This CDR3 region has 14 residues. CDR1 is MGHRA, CDR2 YSYEKL, per germline. Unmatched junction bases numbered 5, after V lost 4 bases and J lost 7 bases. CDR3 bases: TGCGCCAGCAGCCCGGACAGGGGAAGACAGCCCCAGCATTTT. It translates to CASSPDRGRQPQHF.

This clonotype was seen a handful of times. The chain joins TRBV27 to TRBJ2-7, with D possibly matching TRBD1 (6 bases). The V gene's germline CDR1 is MNHEY and CDR2 SMNVEV (reference sequence). This CDR3 has 14 residues. Trimming stripped 7 bases from V and 2 bases from J, with 15 bases between. The CDR3 loop is CASTKTGVAYEQYF. The CDR3 DNA is TGTGCCAGCACCAAGACAGGAGTAGCCTACGAGCAGTACTTC.